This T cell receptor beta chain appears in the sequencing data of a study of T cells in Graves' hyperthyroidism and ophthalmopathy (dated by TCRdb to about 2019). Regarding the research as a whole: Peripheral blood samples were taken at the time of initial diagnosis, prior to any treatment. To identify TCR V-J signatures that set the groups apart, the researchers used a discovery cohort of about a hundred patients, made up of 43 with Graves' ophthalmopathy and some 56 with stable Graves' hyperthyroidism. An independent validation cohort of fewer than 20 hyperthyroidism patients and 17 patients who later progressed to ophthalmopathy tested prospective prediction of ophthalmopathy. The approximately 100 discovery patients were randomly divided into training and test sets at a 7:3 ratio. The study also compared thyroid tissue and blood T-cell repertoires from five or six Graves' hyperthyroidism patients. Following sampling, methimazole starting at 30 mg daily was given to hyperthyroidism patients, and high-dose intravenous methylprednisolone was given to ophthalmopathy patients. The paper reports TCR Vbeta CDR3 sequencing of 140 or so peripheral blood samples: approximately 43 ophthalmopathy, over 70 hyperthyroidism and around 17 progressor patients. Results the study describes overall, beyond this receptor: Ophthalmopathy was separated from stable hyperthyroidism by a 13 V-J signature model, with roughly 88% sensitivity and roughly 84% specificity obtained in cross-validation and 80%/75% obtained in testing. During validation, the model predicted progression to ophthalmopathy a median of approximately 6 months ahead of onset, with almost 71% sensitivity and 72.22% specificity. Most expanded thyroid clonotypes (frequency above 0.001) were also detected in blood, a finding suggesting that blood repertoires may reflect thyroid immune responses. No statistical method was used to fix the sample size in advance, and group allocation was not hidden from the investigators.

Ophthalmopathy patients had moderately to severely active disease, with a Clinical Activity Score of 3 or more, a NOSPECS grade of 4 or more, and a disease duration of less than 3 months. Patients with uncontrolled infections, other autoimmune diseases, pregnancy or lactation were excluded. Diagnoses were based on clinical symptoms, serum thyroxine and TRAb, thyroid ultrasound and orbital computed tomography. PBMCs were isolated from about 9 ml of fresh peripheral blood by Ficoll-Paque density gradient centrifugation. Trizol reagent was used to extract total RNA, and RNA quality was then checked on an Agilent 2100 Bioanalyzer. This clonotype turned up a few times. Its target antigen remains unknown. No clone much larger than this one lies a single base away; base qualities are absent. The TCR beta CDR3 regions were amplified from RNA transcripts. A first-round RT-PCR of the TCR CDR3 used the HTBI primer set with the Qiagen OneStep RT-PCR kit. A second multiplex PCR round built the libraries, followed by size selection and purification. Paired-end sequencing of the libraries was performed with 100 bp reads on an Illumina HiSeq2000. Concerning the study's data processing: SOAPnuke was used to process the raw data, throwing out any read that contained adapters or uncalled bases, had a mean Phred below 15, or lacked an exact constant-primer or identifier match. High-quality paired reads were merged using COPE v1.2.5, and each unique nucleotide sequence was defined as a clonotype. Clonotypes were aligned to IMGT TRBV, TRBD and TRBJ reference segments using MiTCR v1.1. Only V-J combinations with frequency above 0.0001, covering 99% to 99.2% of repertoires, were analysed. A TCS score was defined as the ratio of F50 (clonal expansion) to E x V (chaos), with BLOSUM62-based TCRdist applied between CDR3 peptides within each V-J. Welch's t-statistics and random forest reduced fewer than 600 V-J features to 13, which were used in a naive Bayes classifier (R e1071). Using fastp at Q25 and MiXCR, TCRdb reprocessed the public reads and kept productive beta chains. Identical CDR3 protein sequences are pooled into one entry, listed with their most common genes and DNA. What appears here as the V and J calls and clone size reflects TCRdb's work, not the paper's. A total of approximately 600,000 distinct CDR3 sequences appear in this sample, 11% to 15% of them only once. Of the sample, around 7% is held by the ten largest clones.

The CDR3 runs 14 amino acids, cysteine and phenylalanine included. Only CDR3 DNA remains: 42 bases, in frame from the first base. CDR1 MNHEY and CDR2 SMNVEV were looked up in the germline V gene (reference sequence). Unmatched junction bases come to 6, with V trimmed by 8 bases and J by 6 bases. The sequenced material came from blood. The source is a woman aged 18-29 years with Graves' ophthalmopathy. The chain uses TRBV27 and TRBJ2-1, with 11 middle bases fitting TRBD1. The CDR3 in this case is CASGGTGGGNEQFF. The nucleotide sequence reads TGTGCCAGCGGAGGGACAGGGGGTGGCAATGAGCAGTTCTTC.